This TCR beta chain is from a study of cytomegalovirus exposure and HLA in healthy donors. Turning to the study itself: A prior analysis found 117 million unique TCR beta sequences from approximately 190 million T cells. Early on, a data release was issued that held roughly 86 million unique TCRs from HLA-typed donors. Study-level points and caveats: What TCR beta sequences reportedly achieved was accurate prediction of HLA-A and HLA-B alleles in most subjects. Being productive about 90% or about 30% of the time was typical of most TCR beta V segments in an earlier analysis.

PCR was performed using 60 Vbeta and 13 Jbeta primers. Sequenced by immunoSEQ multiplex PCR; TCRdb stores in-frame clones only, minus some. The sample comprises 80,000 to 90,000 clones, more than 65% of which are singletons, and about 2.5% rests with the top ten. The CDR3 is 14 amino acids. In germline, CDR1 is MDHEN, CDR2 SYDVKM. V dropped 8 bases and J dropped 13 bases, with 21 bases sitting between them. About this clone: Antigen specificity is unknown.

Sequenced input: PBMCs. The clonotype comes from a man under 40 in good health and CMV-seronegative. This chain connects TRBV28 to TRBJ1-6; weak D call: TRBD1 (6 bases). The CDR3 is CASQKQGTNMPLHF. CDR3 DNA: TGTGCCAGCCAGAAACAGGGAACTAATATGCCCCTCCACTTT.